This is a list of T cell receptor beta chains from one sample in a study of CD8 T cells in ankylosing spondylitis. TCRdb re-derived calls from the 5' RACE reads in MiXCR, one entry per CDR3 protein. The sample records some 26,000 distinct CDR3 sequences, about a sixth being singletons. Sequencing was done on a sample of blood. The receptors originated from a male donor with ankylosing spondylitis or in good health (not recorded which). The CDR3 runs from the conserved cysteine through the conserved F or W. A D gene is named only where the DNA matches it firmly. Rows may omit the clone size; those that give it use once, few, many or a size class.

d_gene: -; j_gene: TRBJ2-2; v_gene: TRBV5-1; abundance: many; CDR3aa: CASRDSSLTGELFF; CDR3nt: TGCGCCAGCCGGGACTCCTCCCTTACCGGGGAGCTGTTTTTT
d_gene: TRBD1; j_gene: TRBJ1-2; v_gene: TRBV4-2; abundance: few; CDR3aa: CASSLYPGQGIMGYGYTF; CDR3nt: TGTGCCAGCAGCCTCTACCCGGGACAGGGAATAATGGGGTATGGCTACACCTTC
d_gene: TRBD2; j_gene: TRBJ2-1; v_gene: TRBV5-1; abundance: -; CDR3aa: CASRRASGEQFF; CDR3nt: TGCGCCAGCAGGAGAGCTAGCGGTGAGCAGTTCTTC
d_gene: TRBD2; j_gene: TRBJ2-3; v_gene: TRBV4-1; abundance: -; CDR3aa: CASSPIAGGPPDTQYF; CDR3nt: TGCGCCAGCAGCCCGATAGCGGGAGGGCCGCCAGATACGCAGTATTTT
d_gene: -; j_gene: TRBJ2-1; v_gene: TRBV12-3/TRBV12-4; abundance: -; CDR3aa: CASRGLDNEQFF; CDR3nt: TGTGCCAGCAGGGGGCTAGACAATGAGCAGTTCTTC
d_gene: -; j_gene: TRBJ1-5; v_gene: TRBV20-1; abundance: many; CDR3aa: CSARVTTNSNQPQHF; CDR3nt: TGCAGTGCTAGGGTGACCACCAACAGCAATCAGCCCCAGCATTTT
d_gene: -; j_gene: TRBJ2-1; v_gene: TRBV19; abundance: few; CDR3aa: CASSIQSGYNEQFF; CDR3nt: TGTGCCAGTAGCATCCAGTCCGGTTACAATGAGCAGTTCTTC
d_gene: TRBD2; j_gene: TRBJ2-3; v_gene: TRBV20-1; abundance: -; CDR3aa: CSAPPGTSGGQYDTQYF; CDR3nt: TGCAGTGCTCCTCCCGGGACTAGCGGGGGGCAATATGATACGCAGTATTTT
d_gene: TRBD1; j_gene: TRBJ1-4; v_gene: TRBV6-6; abundance: many; CDR3aa: CASSYSQGRGEKLFF; CDR3nt: TGTGCCAGCAGTTACTCACAGGGGCGGGGTGAAAAACTGTTTTTT
d_gene: TRBD1; j_gene: TRBJ2-1; v_gene: TRBV7-3; abundance: few; CDR3aa: CASRTGTGYNEQFF; CDR3nt: TGTGCCAGCAGGACCGGGACAGGGTACAATGAGCAGTTCTTC
d_gene: -; j_gene: TRBJ2-3; v_gene: TRBV7-3; abundance: many; CDR3aa: CASSSLGSRTDTQYF; CDR3nt: TGTGCCAGCAGCTCCCTAGGATCCCGCACAGATACGCAGTATTTT
d_gene: -; j_gene: TRBJ2-7; v_gene: TRBV7-9; abundance: many; CDR3aa: CASTRTASSYEQYF; CDR3nt: TGTGCCAGTACGCGGACAGCCTCTTCCTACGAGCAGTACTTC
d_gene: TRBD2; j_gene: TRBJ2-1; v_gene: TRBV5-1; abundance: few; CDR3aa: CASSSSGTSVGEQFF; CDR3nt: TGCGCCAGCAGCAGCTCCGGGACTAGCGTCGGTGAGCAGTTCTTC
d_gene: TRBD2; j_gene: TRBJ2-3; v_gene: TRBV20-1; abundance: many; CDR3aa: CSAARTSSAADTQYF; CDR3nt: TGCAGTGCTGCCCGGACTAGTTCTGCCGCAGATACGCAGTATTTT
d_gene: -; j_gene: TRBJ1-5; v_gene: TRBV28; abundance: -; CDR3aa: CASSSGGARRLQPQHF; CDR3nt: TGTGCCAGCAGCTCGGGGGGGGCGAGAAGGCTGCAGCCCCAGCATTTT
d_gene: TRBD1; j_gene: TRBJ2-3; v_gene: TRBV6-5; abundance: many; CDR3aa: CASSPTGGWDTQYF; CDR3nt: TGTGCCAGCAGTCCGACAGGGGGCTGGGATACGCAGTATTTT
d_gene: -; j_gene: TRBJ2-3; v_gene: TRBV5-1; abundance: many; CDR3aa: CASSLAGREYTDTQYF; CDR3nt: TGCGCCAGCAGCTTGGCCGGGCGGGAATACACAGATACGCAGTATTTT
d_gene: TRBD2; j_gene: TRBJ2-5; v_gene: TRBV20-1; abundance: -; CDR3aa: CSARGGLASRETQYF; CDR3nt: TGCAGTGCTAGAGGTGGACTAGCTAGCCGCGAGACCCAGTACTTC
d_gene: -; j_gene: TRBJ1-6; v_gene: TRBV12-3/TRBV12-4; abundance: -; CDR3aa: CASSLSGSNSPLHF; CDR3nt: TGTGCCAGCAGTTTAAGTGGTAGTAATTCACCCCTCCACTTT
d_gene: -; j_gene: TRBJ2-3; v_gene: TRBV29-1; abundance: few; CDR3aa: CSVGDSTDTQYF; CDR3nt: TGCAGCGTTGGGGACAGCACAGATACGCAGTATTTT
d_gene: TRBD1; j_gene: TRBJ1-1; v_gene: TRBV5-1; abundance: many; CDR3aa: CASSKGTGRTEAFF; CDR3nt: TGCGCCAGCAGCAAAGGGACAGGGAGGACTGAAGCTTTCTTT
d_gene: TRBD2; j_gene: TRBJ2-1; v_gene: TRBV12-3/TRBV12-4; abundance: few; CDR3aa: CASSPREGLNEQFF; CDR3nt: TGTGCCAGCAGTCCCCGGGAGGGTTTGAATGAGCAGTTCTTC
d_gene: -; j_gene: TRBJ2-2; v_gene: TRBV12-3/TRBV12-4; abundance: many; CDR3aa: CASRLVGGTLYTGELFF; CDR3nt: TGTGCCAGCAGACTTGTAGGCGGGACACTCTACACCGGGGAGCTGTTTTTT
d_gene: TRBD1; j_gene: TRBJ2-7; v_gene: TRBV12-3/TRBV12-4; abundance: many; CDR3aa: CASSLRGAGTVTYEQYF; CDR3nt: TGTGCCAGCAGCCTAAGGGGCGCCGGGACAGTCACCTACGAGCAGTACTTC
d_gene: TRBD1; j_gene: TRBJ2-1; v_gene: TRBV5-1; abundance: -; CDR3aa: CASSAPDRGFEEQFF; CDR3nt: TGCGCCAGCAGCGCCCCGGACAGGGGCTTTGAGGAGCAGTTCTTC
d_gene: -; j_gene: TRBJ2-5; v_gene: TRBV4-3; abundance: many; CDR3aa: CASSQEAGEQMVTQYF; CDR3nt: TGCGCCAGCAGCCAAGAGGCGGGTGAACAGATGGTGACCCAGTACTTC
d_gene: -; j_gene: TRBJ2-2; v_gene: TRBV4-3; abundance: many; CDR3aa: CASSQVQGFTGELFF; CDR3nt: TGCGCCAGCAGCCAAGTTCAGGGATTCACCGGGGAGCTGTTTTTT
d_gene: TRBD2; j_gene: TRBJ2-7; v_gene: TRBV29-1; abundance: few; CDR3aa: CSVGSASGRVNFYEQYF; CDR3nt: TGCAGCGTTGGTTCCGCTAGCGGGAGGGTGAACTTCTACGAGCAGTACTTC
d_gene: -; j_gene: TRBJ1-3; v_gene: TRBV5-5; abundance: -; CDR3aa: CASSQDGLSSGNTIYF; CDR3nt: TGTGCCAGCAGCCAGGACGGACTGAGCTCTGGAAACACCATATATTTT
d_gene: -; j_gene: TRBJ2-7; v_gene: TRBV6-2/TRBV6-3; abundance: many; CDR3aa: CASSYSTRFYEQYF; CDR3nt: TGTGCCAGCAGTTACTCTACTAGATTCTACGAGCAGTACTTC
d_gene: TRBD2; j_gene: TRBJ2-1; v_gene: TRBV5-1; abundance: many; CDR3aa: CASSPPGLASNEQFF; CDR3nt: TGCGCCAGCAGCCCACCGGGACTAGCGTCCAATGAGCAGTTCTTC
d_gene: TRBD1; j_gene: TRBJ1-4; v_gene: TRBV5-1; abundance: -; CDR3aa: CASSWTGTGEKLFF; CDR3nt: TGCGCCAGCAGCTGGACAGGTACCGGTGAAAAACTGTTTTTT
d_gene: -; j_gene: TRBJ1-6; v_gene: TRBV6-2/TRBV6-3; abundance: -; CDR3aa: CASSWTVQALHF; CDR3nt: TGTGCCAGCAGCTGGACCGTTCAGGCCCTCCACTTT
d_gene: -; j_gene: TRBJ2-3; v_gene: TRBV7-9; abundance: many; CDR3aa: CAGQTGTTADTQYF; CDR3nt: TGTGCCGGGCAGACAGGAACGACTGCAGATACGCAGTATTTT
d_gene: -; j_gene: TRBJ1-1; v_gene: TRBV7-3; abundance: medium-sized; CDR3aa: CASSSDVWERTEAFF; CDR3nt: TGTGCCAGCAGCTCGGACGTATGGGAGAGGACTGAAGCTTTCTTT
d_gene: -; j_gene: TRBJ2-2; v_gene: TRBV4-2; abundance: few; CDR3aa: CASSQEKTDGTGELFF; CDR3nt: TGTGCCAGCAGCCAAGAGAAGACAGACGGCACCGGGGAGCTGTTTTTT
d_gene: TRBD2; j_gene: TRBJ2-1; v_gene: TRBV20-1; abundance: -; CDR3aa: CSARAGGNEQFF; CDR3nt: TGCAGTGCTAGAGCCGGGGGGAATGAGCAGTTCTTC
d_gene: -; j_gene: TRBJ1-2; v_gene: TRBV30; abundance: -; CDR3aa: CAWSVRRSPGHGYTF; CDR3nt: TGTGCCTGGAGTGTACGACGTTCCCCAGGGCATGGCTACACCTTC
d_gene: -; j_gene: TRBJ1-4; v_gene: TRBV18; abundance: -; CDR3aa: CASSPPDGTIEKLFF; CDR3nt: TGTGCCAGCTCACCACCGGACGGGACGATTGAAAAACTGTTTTTT
d_gene: -; j_gene: TRBJ2-5; v_gene: TRBV5-1; abundance: -; CDR3aa: CASSLDWTPKETQYF; CDR3nt: TGCGCCAGCAGCTTGGACTGGACACCTAAAGAGACCCAGTACTTC
d_gene: -; j_gene: TRBJ1-5; v_gene: TRBV7-2; abundance: few; CDR3aa: CASSLDGRGYSNQPQHF; CDR3nt: TGTGCCAGCAGCTTAGACGGCAGGGGTTATAGCAATCAGCCCCAGCATTTT
d_gene: TRBD2; j_gene: TRBJ2-1; v_gene: TRBV6-5; abundance: -; CDR3aa: CASSSPGLPNEQFF; CDR3nt: TGTGCCAGCAGTTCCCCGGGACTACCAAATGAGCAGTTCTTC
d_gene: TRBD1; j_gene: TRBJ2-1; v_gene: TRBV5-1; abundance: few; CDR3aa: CASSSNRDRRSYNEQFF; CDR3nt: TGCGCCAGCAGCTCGAACCGGGACAGGCGCTCCTACAATGAGCAGTTCTTC
d_gene: TRBD2; j_gene: TRBJ2-2; v_gene: TRBV28; abundance: -; CDR3aa: CASRVALSPASGGTGELFF; CDR3nt: TGTGCCAGCAGGGTAGCCCTATCCCCTGCTAGCGGGGGGACCGGGGAGCTGTTTTTT
d_gene: -; j_gene: TRBJ2-3; v_gene: TRBV9; abundance: -; CDR3aa: CASSVGFRTDTQYF; CDR3nt: TGTGCCAGCAGCGTAGGGTTCCGCACAGATACGCAGTATTTT
d_gene: -; j_gene: TRBJ2-1; v_gene: TRBV14; abundance: many; CDR3aa: CASSQVNFRRAPYNEQFF; CDR3nt: TGTGCCAGCAGCCAAGTCAATTTTCGGAGGGCCCCCTACAATGAGCAGTTCTTC
d_gene: -; j_gene: TRBJ2-7; v_gene: TRBV6-5; abundance: few; CDR3aa: CASSSGHSYEQYF; CDR3nt: TGTGCCAGCAGCTCTGGCCACTCCTACGAGCAGTACTTC
d_gene: -; j_gene: TRBJ2-1; v_gene: TRBV7-9; abundance: -; CDR3aa: CASSLTVNEQFF; CDR3nt: TGTGCCAGCAGCTTAACGGTGAATGAGCAGTTCTTC
d_gene: TRBD2; j_gene: TRBJ2-3; v_gene: TRBV3-1; abundance: -; CDR3aa: CASSPRRRRERADTQYF; CDR3nt: TGTGCCAGCAGCCCCCGGAGAAGGCGGGAGCGGGCAGATACGCAGTATTTT
d_gene: -; j_gene: TRBJ2-3; v_gene: TRBV5-1; abundance: many; CDR3aa: CASSLLRSQDTQYF; CDR3nt: TGCGCCAGCAGCTTATTACGTTCCCAGGATACGCAGTATTTT
d_gene: -; j_gene: TRBJ2-2; v_gene: TRBV4-1; abundance: many; CDR3aa: CASSQAGGSNTGELFF; CDR3nt: TGCGCCAGCAGCCAGGCCGGGGGATCGAACACCGGGGAGCTGTTTTTT